A selection of T cell receptor beta chains follows, all from one sample in a study of T cell clusters in autoimmune cytopenias. TCRdb derives one entry per CDR3 protein from the multiplex PCR reads, leaving out DNA. This sample's table has 5,000 to 7,000 distinct CDR3 sequences. This sample also belongs to another study, concerning T cell repertoires in aging, cancer and after chemotherapy.

The sample consisted of peripheral blood. Receptor source: a human donor in good health. The CDR3 runs from the conserved cysteine through the conserved F or W. The size field is filled for only some rows; it gives once, few, many or a size class.

j_call clone_size v_call cdr3_aa
TRBJ2-3 - TRBV18 CASSSPPDTQYF
TRBJ1-1 - TRBV29-1 CSALTGNTEAFF
TRBJ2-1 - TRBV5-7 CASSYRGPSYNEQFF
TRBJ2-7 - TRBV6-1 CASSYERTRYEQYF
TRBJ2-7 - TRBV6-2/TRBV6-3 CASSYSTSATYEQYF
TRBJ1-2 - TRBV5-6 CASSWTGAAGGYTF
TRBJ2-3 - TRBV18 CASRPGTSADTQYF
TRBJ1-2 - TRBV12-3/TRBV12-4 CATHGRNGYTF
TRBJ2-5 - TRBV30 CAWSGRRETQYF
TRBJ2-7 - TRBV6-6 CASSYGWDEQYF
TRBJ2-5 - TRBV6-5 CASTPMFPGGETQYF
TRBJ1-6 - TRBV5-6 CASSLGHYNSPLHF
TRBJ2-7 - TRBV12-3/TRBV12-4 CASTLGLAGGEQYF
TRBJ2-3 medium-sized TRBV6-5 CASRLAGGTDTQYF
TRBJ2-7 - TRBV5-3 CARSRRDRGLWGSYEQYF
TRBJ1-1 - TRBV6-1 CASTLVGTEAFF
TRBJ2-7 - TRBV11-1 CVSSSPPAYEQYF
TRBJ2-5 medium-sized TRBV29-1 CSVARDRGSETQYF
TRBJ1-4 - TRBV12-3/TRBV12-4 CASSLMGRNEKLFF
TRBJ2-7 - TRBV19 CASNPGSTYEQYF